Presented here are 21 T cell receptor beta chains from one specimen sequenced in a study of cytomegalovirus exposure and HLA in healthy donors. The PCR had 60 Vbeta and 13 Jbeta primers. Only in-frame clones appear in the TCRdb table, and some are missing; sequencing was by immunoSEQ multiplex PCR. This sample has some 200,000 clones, with approximately 80% found just once. The sample was PBMCs. The receptors were gathered from a girl between 5 and 17 years old in good health and CMV-seronegative.

The J gene is TRBJ2-2, the V gene TRBV7-2; TRBD2 aligns across 8 bases. The V gene's germline CDR1 is SGHTA and CDR2 FQGNSA. Germline trimming cut 4 bases from V and 4 bases from J; bases unmatched to any gene: 5. This CDR3 has 15 amino acids. CDR3 protein: CASSSNGGATGELFF. CDR3 coding DNA: TGTGCCAGCAGCTCCAACGGGGGGGCCACCGGGGAGCTGTTTTTT.

The rearrangement uses TRBV28 and TRBJ1-5, with D possibly being TRBD1 (5 bases). This CDR3 contains 17 residues. CDR1 and CDR2 from the germline V gene are MDHEN and SYDVKM. V was cut by 7 bases and J by 2 bases, with 21 bases left in between. The CDR3 spells CASTSWGGVLGNQPQHF. The DNA for the CDR3 is TGTGCCAGCACTTCGTGGGGAGGGGTCTTGGGCAATCAGCCCCAGCATTTT.

The chain couples TRBV9 to TRBJ2-3; 9 nucleotides line up with TRBD1. The CDR3 runs to 17 residues. Trimming took 3 bases from V and 5 from J; bases not matched to a gene: 13. CDR1 SGDLS and CDR2 YYNGEE come from the germline V gene. CDR3 sequence reads: CASSASRDRAVGDTQYF. CDR3 in DNA: TGTGCCAGCAGCGCGTCCCGGGACAGGGCCGTTGGAGATACGCAGTATTTT.

V is TRBV29-1 and J is TRBJ2-2; no reliable D call. V was pared by 2 bases and J by 4 bases, with 14 bases between. Germline V CDR1 and CDR2: SQVTM, ANQGSEA. This CDR3 is built from 15 residues. This CDR3 reads CSVELSSVTTGELFF. The CDR3 DNA is TGCAGCGTTGAATTGTCGTCAGTCACCACCGGGGAGCTGTTTTTT.

With respect to this clone: The junction does not match germline at one end; this may be a read error. The chain combines TRBV7-9 with TRBJ1-2; no clear D. Germline V lookup: CDR1 SEHNR, CDR2 FQNEAQ (reference sequence). This CDR3 contains 16 residues. CDR3 residues: CSSSSFGLLSNYGYTF. CDR3 bases: TGTTCCAGCAGCTCCTTTGGCCTTTTATCTAACTATGGCTACACCTTC.

The V and J genes are TRBV4-1 and TRBJ2-1, with 7 positions matching TRBD2. This CDR3 comprises 16 residues. After removal of 0 bases from V and 4 bases from J, the junction contained 6 bases not matched to a gene. The V gene's germline CDR1 is MGHRA and CDR2 YSYEKL. CDR3 nucleotide sequence: TGCGCCAGCAGCCAAGATTCCACCGGGAGGTACAATGAGCAGTTCTTC. It yields the protein CASSQDSTGRYNEQFF.

The chain has TRBV2 and TRBJ1-2, with D perhaps matching TRBD1 (6 bases). The CDR3 covers 16 residues. The germline V gene encodes CDR1 SNHLY and CDR2 FYNNEI. The V end was cut by 5 bases, the J end by 4 bases, with 20 bases between. As DNA, the CDR3 is TGTGCCAGCAGTCCTCGAGACAGGTCCCCTCCCTATGGCTACACCTTC. Protein product: CASSPRDRSPPYGYTF.

This rearrangement joins TRBV7-3 to TRBJ2-3, with a weak D call TRBD2 (6 bases). The CDR3 is made up of 14 amino acids. Deletions cut 0 bases from V and 8 bases from J, with 12 bases between. The germline gives CDR1 SGHTA, CDR2 FQGTGA. CDR3 loop: CASSLTSRGSTQYF. DNA for the CDR3: TGTGCCAGCAGCTTAACGTCCCGGGGGAGTACGCAGTATTTT.

The chain carries TRBV18 and TRBJ2-7, with 7 bases aligning to TRBD2. The CDR3 totals 13 residues. Germline CDR1 KGHSH, CDR2 LQKENI. With 2 bases clipped from V and 2 bases from J, the junction kept 0 bases outside the gene matches. CDR3 sequence reads: CASSPGLAYEQYF. Written as DNA, the CDR3 is TGTGCCAGCTCACCAGGACTAGCCTACGAGCAGTACTTC.

The chain links TRBV5-1 to TRBJ2-1, with 9 bases identical to TRBD1. J lost 5 bases, V lost 0 bases, and 12 bases had no gene match. The CDR3 is made up of 18 amino acids. Germline CDR1 is SGHRS and CDR2 is YFSETQ. CDR3 in amino acids: CASSLGPRTGVGNNEQFF. For the CDR3, the DNA is TGCGCCAGCAGCTTGGGGCCCCGGACAGGGGTAGGGAACAATGAGCAGTTCTTC. Variable domain in full (rest from reference TRBV5-1 and TRBJ2-1): KAGVTQTPRYLIKTRGQQVTLSCSPISGHRSVSWYQQTPGQGLQFLFEYFSETQRNKGNFPGRFSGRQFSNSRSEMNVSTLELGDSALYLCASSLGPRTGVGNNEQFFGPGTRLTVL.

The chain has TRBV27 and TRBJ1-2; the match to TRBD1 covers 8 bases. The CDR3 is made up of 17 amino acids. V lost 0 bases to trimming and J lost 5 bases; unmatched junction nucleotides: 11. Looked up from germline, CDR1 is MNHEY and CDR2 is SMNVEV (reference sequence). As DNA, the CDR3 is TGTGCCAGCAGTTTATCGATGTTTGACAGGGGAAAGTATGGCTACACCTTC. Translating gives CASSLSMFDRGKYGYTF.

The chain combines TRBV2 with TRBJ2-1; TRBD2 matches 7 bases. V trimming: 4 bases; J trimming: 0 bases; junction bases outside the gene matches: 9. Per germline, CDR1 SNHLY and CDR2 FYNNEI. The CDR3 extends over 17 amino acids. The CDR3 DNA reads as TGTGCCAGCAGTGTTATGAAGCGGGGAGGCTCCTACAATGAGCAGTTCTTC. Protein sequence: CASSVMKRGGSYNEQFF.

In the case of this clone: Its ends do not fully match the called genes, so a read error is possible. The chain is built from TRBV10-1 and TRBJ2-7; a weak D match, TRBD1 (6 bases). The CDR3 loop spans 12 amino acids. Germline V lookup: CDR1 WNHNN, CDR2 SYGVQD (reference sequence). The DNA for the CDR3 is TGCGCCAGCAGGGGGACATCGTACGCGCAGTACTTC. Protein product: CASRGTSYAQYF.

This chain connects TRBV4-3 to TRBJ1-2; 7 bases agree with TRBD1. Germline V CDR1 and CDR2: LGHNA, YSLEER. The CDR3 spans 16 residues. V dropped 4 bases and J dropped 0; count of bases not matched to a gene: 8. The CDR3 spells CASSPAGTVANYGYTF. In DNA form, the CDR3 reads TGCGCCAGCAGCCCCGCCGGGACAGTCGCTAACTATGGCTACACCTTC.

The V call is TRBV5-6, the J call TRBJ1-1, with D unresolved. Per germline, CDR1 SGHDT and CDR2 YYEEEE. The CDR3 contains 13 residues. Trimming pared 2 bases from V and 11 bases from J, leaving 16 bases between. CDR3 sequence reads: CASSFRGSPWAFF. The CDR3, as DNA: TGTGCCAGCAGCTTTAGAGGCAGCCCATGGGCTTTCTTT.

The chain is built from TRBV28 and TRBJ1-3; 7 nucleotides match TRBD1. J lost 0 bases, V lost 8 bases, and 4 bases had no gene match. The CDR3 has 14 amino acids. Germline lookup yields CDR1 MDHEN and CDR2 SYDVKM. The CDR3 reads CASGGGTSGNTIYF. The CDR3 DNA is TGTGCCAGCGGAGGGGGCACCTCTGGAAACACCATATATTTT.

This clone was found a few times. The rearrangement links TRBV6-5 to TRBJ1-1, with D possibly being TRBD1 (5 bases). The CDR3 spans 15 residues. V was shortened by 2 bases and J by 0 bases, with 10 bases between the two germline ends. CDR1 is MNHEY, CDR2 SVGAGI, per germline. The CDR3 reads CASSYDSLMNTEAFF. CDR3 bases: TGTGCCAGCAGTTACGACAGCTTAATGAACACTGAAGCTTTCTTT.

The chain combines TRBV18 with TRBJ2-7; 9 positions agree with TRBD1. After removal of 5 bases from V and 3 bases from J, the junction contained 5 bases not matched to a gene. Germline CDR1 reads KGHSH; CDR2 reads LQKENI. The CDR3 contains 14 residues. The CDR3 is CASSIQGAGYEQYF. In DNA, the CDR3 is TGTGCCAGCTCAATACAGGGGGCGGGCTACGAGCAGTACTTC.

This clone was found once. The CDR3 nucleotides read TGTGCCAGCAGTTTTGGCGGGACAGGGCTGAACACTGAAGCTTTCTTT. It is translated as CASSFGGTGLNTEAFF. The chain is built from TRBV27 and TRBJ1-1, with 9 bases identical to TRBD1. J was trimmed by 0 bases and V by 3 bases; bases with no gene match: 5. CDR3 length equals 16 residues. Germline V CDR1 and CDR2: MNHEY, SMNVEV (reference sequence).

The rearrangement uses TRBV6-1 and TRBJ2-1; 12 nucleotides align to TRBD1. The CDR3 extends over 19 amino acids. Germline V lookup: CDR1 MNHNS, CDR2 SASEGT. After removal of 2 bases from V and 1 base from J, the junction contained 9 bases not matched to a gene. CDR3: CASSEYGTGGRGSYNEQFF. Written as DNA, the CDR3 is TGTGCCAGCAGTGAATATGGGACAGGGGGCCGAGGGTCCTACAATGAGCAGTTCTTC.

The V gene is TRBV5-6, the J gene TRBJ2-1; 10 bases fit TRBD2. The germline V gene encodes CDR1 SGHDT and CDR2 YYEEEE. This CDR3 is built from 15 residues. With 9 bases clipped from V and 1 base from J, the junction kept 7 bases outside the gene matches. The CDR3 loop is CANRTSGQSYNEQFF. CDR3 DNA sequence: TGTGCCAACCGGACTAGCGGCCAATCCTACAATGAGCAGTTCTTC. The whole variable domain, filled in from reference TRBV5-6 and TRBJ2-1, reads DAGVTQSPTHLIKTRGQQVTLRCSPKSGHDTVSWYQQALGQGPQFIFQYYEEEERQRGNFPDRFSGHQFPNYSSELNVNALLLGDSALYLCANRTSGQSYNEQFFGPGTRLTVL.